This TCR beta chain was retrieved from a study of blood T cell repertoires in COVID-19. On the study more broadly: COVID-19 samples from acute and convalescent phases originated in the United States, Italy and Spain. Sources were T cells, B-cell-depleted T cells, or PBMCs; the material itself was cDNA or gDNA.

Original data processing: Reference gene primer amplification gave estimated nucleated cell counts. Sequenced by immunoSEQ multiplex PCR; TCRdb stores in-frame clones only, minus some. D and trimming were read from the DNA, whereas the V and J calls and clone size are those reported in that table. The sample lists under 250,000 clones, about 86% occurring once. This CDR3 spans 14 amino acids. V lost 5 bases and J 7 bases, leaving 12 bases between the germline ends. Germline CDR1 reads MNHEY; CDR2 reads SMNVEV (reference sequence). The sequence was collected from a man older than 75 with acute or convalescent COVID-19. Material for sequencing was peripheral blood. This rearrangement joins TRBV27 to TRBJ1-6; D might be TRBD1 (6 bases). This CDR3 is CASSARGSNSPLHF. The CDR3 coding sequence is TGTGCCAGCAGTGCTAGGGGGAGCAATTCACCCCTCCACTTT.